This TCR beta chain was sequenced during a study of OX40 agonist ivuxolimab in advanced cancers. Findings of the study overall: By week 6 at 0.1 to 3.0 mg/kg, blood CD4+ and CD8+ T cells had expanded clonally.

Clones were sequenced by immunoSEQ multiplex PCR, and TCRdb holds only the in-frame ones, with some missing. Of 20,000 to 25,000 clones in the sample, roughly 80% were seen once. Note on this clone: Its antigen is undetermined.

CDR1 and CDR2 from the germline V gene are SGHTS and YDEGEE. The CDR3 is made up of 14 amino acids. V was cut by 1 base and J by 6 bases, with 11 bases left in between. The receptor's source is an adult with an advanced solid tumor such as melanoma, head and neck, liver or kidney cancer. This material consisted of CD4+ or CD8+ T cells sorted from blood, taken in a trial of the OX40 agonist ivuxolimab. J is TRBJ2-4 and V is TRBV5-8; D ambiguous. For the CDR3, the DNA is TGTGCCAGCAGCTTGTTTCCAGGTAGAAACATTCAGTACTTC. Translation: CASSLFPGRNIQYF.